These 2 T cell receptor beta chains were sequenced from one sample in a study of blood T cell repertoires in COVID-19. The method was immunoSEQ multiplex PCR; TCRdb's version includes in-frame clones alone and lacks a portion of them. The sample lists 60,000 to 75,000 clones, approximately 86% occurring once. The sequenced sample consisted of peripheral blood. The receptor set was obtained from a woman aged 60-75 years with acute or convalescent COVID-19.

V usage is TRBV29-1 and J usage is TRBJ1-2, with TRBD1 as a possible D gene (6 bases). CDR1 and CDR2 (germline): SQVTM, ANQGSEA. Trimming took 7 bases from V and 3 from J, leaving 12 bases between them. CDR3 length: 12 residues. In nucleotides, the CDR3 is TGCAGCGCAAAACAGGGAGACTATGGCTACACCTTC. This encodes CSAKQGDYGYTF.

The table lists this clone with many counts. This chain joins TRBV7-9 and TRBJ2-1; tentative D call: TRBD2 (5 bases). This CDR3 contains 16 residues. The V and J ends lost 2 bases and 5 bases respectively, with 16 bases between them. Looked up from germline, CDR1 is SEHNR and CDR2 is FQNEAQ (reference sequence). The CDR3 region has the DNA TGTGCCAGCAGCTTAATCGGGGTCTCTTCCCACAATGAGCAGTTCTTC. Its protein is CASSLIGVSSHNEQFF.